These 5 T cell receptor beta chains were sequenced from one sample in a study of blood T cells in healthy people across ages. The second PCR ran about 6 to 11 cycles with a sample-barcoded 5' primer and J-beta primers. TCRdb reanalysed the 5' RACE reads using MiXCR and keeps one entry per CDR3 protein. The top ten hold approximately 22% of the sample, which has around 1,900,000 distinct CDR3 sequences, roughly 43% seen once. The sequencing input was blood. These receptor sequences come from a human donor in good health.

This clonotype was seen a single time. A much bigger clone sits one base away, suggesting this may be a read error. V is TRBV7-8 and J is TRBJ2-5; D gene unclear. The end of the DNA is better explained by TRBJ2-7, so the J call may be wrong. Germline-derived CDR1 and CDR2 are SGHVS and FQNEAQ. This CDR3 has 14 amino acids. CDR3 sequence (DNA): TGTGCCAGCAGCTTATCCAGGCTCTCCTACGAGCAGTACTTC. It is translated as CASSLSRLSYEQYF.

This clonotype has only a few counts. The gene calls are TRBV7-2 and TRBJ2-4, with unresolved D. The end of the DNA fits TRBJ2-7 better, so the J call may be wrong. The CDR3 length is 15 residues. Germline CDR1 and CDR2: SGHTA and FQGNSA. The CDR3 bases are TGTGCCAGCAGCTTAGTGTCAGGACCTAACTACGAGCAGTACTTC. Encoded protein: CASSLVSGPNYEQYF.

The chain combines TRBV6-1 with TRBJ2-3; D unclear. The germline CDR1 and CDR2 sequences are MNHNS and SASEGT. V was shortened by 4 bases and J by 4 bases, with 12 bases between the two germline ends. The CDR3 length is 14 residues. The CDR3 region has the DNA TGTGCCAGCAGTGTCCCGCCTAGGCCAGATACGCAGTATTTT. Translating it yields CASSVPPRPDTQYF.

Concerning this clonotype itself: Sequence at one end of the junction differs from germline and may be a read error. The CDR3 nucleotides are TGTGCCAGCAGTGATCCTGCTGAACTAGCCAAAAGCATTCAGTACTTC. It yields the protein CASSDPAELAKSIQYF. The rearrangement uses TRBV6-1 and TRBJ2-4; D might be TRBD2 (6 bases). This CDR3 has 16 residues. Per germline, CDR1 MNHNS and CDR2 SASEGT.

V is TRBV7-3 and J is TRBJ1-2; the D gene is possibly TRBD1 (5 bases). This CDR3 has 17 residues. Trimming stripped 4 bases from V and 2 bases from J, with 20 bases between. Germline CDR1 is SGHTA and CDR2 is FQGTGA. CDR3 DNA: TGTGCCAGCAGCTCCGAACCTCGTCAGGGAAGCAACTATGGCTACACCTTC. Its protein is CASSSEPRQGSNYGYTF.